These 32 T cell receptor beta chains originate from one sample sequenced in a study of T-cell memory formation after mild COVID-19. TCRdb reanalysed the 5' RACE reads using MiXCR and keeps one entry per CDR3 protein. The profile shows about 240,000 distinct CDR3 sequences, approximately 9% of them singletons. Specimen: PBMCs or a T cell subset sorted from them (not recorded which). The receptor set was obtained from a man aged 18-30 years who had mild COVID-19 (a few samples of this study predate the infection). Cell type and time point are not known.

This clonotype came up a few times. This sequence joins TRBV5-1 and TRBJ2-1; 9 bases map to TRBD1. CDR1 SGHRS and CDR2 YFSETQ come from the germline V gene. The CDR3 loop spans 17 amino acids. The junction had 6 bases not matched to a gene; V was cut back by 0 bases and J by 2 bases. This CDR3 is CASSLGVRTGAYNEQFF. The CDR3 DNA follows: TGCGCCAGCAGCTTGGGGGTGCGGACAGGGGCCTACAATGAGCAGTTCTTC.

This clonotype has just a few counts. This chain uses TRBV9 with TRBJ2-1, with D unclear. The CDR3 is 14 residues long. The V end was cut by 0 bases, the J end by 4 bases, with 8 bases between. The germline CDR1 and CDR2 sequences are SGDLS and YYNGEE. CDR3 in DNA: TGTGCCAGCAGCGTAGTTACAGCATACAATGAGCAGTTCTTC. This codes for CASSVVTAYNEQFF.

The CDR3 reads CASSWGQGRSYEQYF. CDR3 DNA: TGTGCCAGCAGTTGGGGACAGGGGCGTTCCTACGAGCAGTACTTC. The chain employs TRBV28 and TRBJ2-7, with TRBD1 matching 10 bases. The ends lost 4 bases at V and 1 base at J; junction bases unmatched: 4. The CDR3 loop spans 15 amino acids. The germline gives CDR1 MDHEN, CDR2 SYDVKM.

The genes are TRBV30 and TRBJ2-1, with TRBD2 identical over 7 bases. V trimming: 4 bases; J trimming: 0 bases; junction bases outside the gene matches: 9. Germline V gene data show CDR1 as GTSNPN and CDR2 as SVGIG (reference sequence). CDR3 length: 16 amino acids. For the CDR3, the DNA is TGTGCCTGGATAGTACGTCTAGCGGACTCCTACAATGAGCAGTTCTTC. Residues: CAWIVRLADSYNEQFF.

The V gene is TRBV28, the J gene TRBJ1-3, with a weak D call TRBD1 (5 bases). V lost 3 bases and J lost 4, with 10 bases in between. CDR1 and CDR2 (germline): MDHEN, SYDVKM. This CDR3 comprises 14 residues. The CDR3 spells CASSFPGRGNTIYF. The DNA for the CDR3 is TGTGCCAGCAGTTTTCCGGGGCGGGGAAACACCATATATTTT.

This chain links TRBV7-3 with TRBJ2-5, with 8 bases lining up with TRBD1. The CDR3 loop spans 14 amino acids. V was pared by 5 bases and J by 3 bases, with 5 bases of the junction left unmatched. Germline loops: CDR1 SGHTA, CDR2 FQGTGA. The CDR3 spells CASSLNRGEETQYF. CDR3 nucleotide sequence: TGTGCCAGCAGCCTTAACAGGGGGGAAGAGACCCAGTACTTC.

The chain is built from TRBV5-1 and TRBJ1-1; TRBD1 matches 7 bases. The V segment lost 7 bases and the J segment 3 bases; nucleotides outside the gene matches: 6. The germline V gene encodes CDR1 SGHRS and CDR2 YFSETQ. CDR3 length equals 13 residues. The CDR3 region is CASASQGDTEAFF. The CDR3 DNA sequence: TGCGCCAGCGCTTCCCAGGGGGACACTGAAGCTTTCTTT.

This clonotype was seen only a few times. The V gene is TRBV5-1, the J gene TRBJ2-7, with unresolved D. This CDR3 contains 14 residues. Trimming stripped 1 base from V and 3 bases from J, with 11 bases between. Germline V gene data show CDR1 as SGHRS and CDR2 as YFSETQ. As DNA, the CDR3 is TGCGCCAGCAGCTTGAATGCAGCCTTCTACGAGCAGTACGTC. Amino acid sequence: CASSLNAAFYEQYV.

V is TRBV3-1 and J is TRBJ2-1; D may correspond to TRBD1 or TRBD2 (5 bases each). CDR3 length: 15 amino acids. Germline CDR1 and CDR2: LGHDT and YNNKEL (reference sequence). Trimming removed 1 base at V and 3 bases at J, with 10 bases between. CDR3 residues: CASSQGMGVYNEQFF. The CDR3 nucleotides are TGTGCCAGCAGCCAAGGGATGGGGGTCTACAATGAGCAGTTCTTC.

This clonotype was counted only a few times. The chain joins TRBV5-1 to TRBJ2-3; the D gene is possibly TRBD2 (5 bases). Per the germline V gene, CDR1 is SGHRS and CDR2 is YFSETQ. There are 14 residues in the CDR3. The V gene lost 7 bases and the J gene lost 2 bases, with 14 bases spanning the gap. The chain's CDR3 is CASVEGSHTDTQYF. Written as DNA, the CDR3 is TGCGCCAGCGTAGAGGGATCTCACACAGATACGCAGTATTTT.

The chain joins TRBV5-5 to TRBJ2-5, with 10 bases fitting TRBD1. The CDR3 contains 14 residues. From germline, CDR1 is SGHKS and CDR2 YYEKEE (reference sequence). J gave up 4 bases and V 3 bases, and 3 bases lay outside the gene matches. DNA of the CDR3: TGTGCCAGCAGCTCGTGGGACAGGGGAGAGACCCAGTACTTC. Translation: CASSSWDRGETQYF.

This clonotype has a count of ten or more. The chain uses TRBV5-1 and TRBJ2-1; D may be TRBD1 (5 bases). Trimming shortened V by 1 base and J by 1 base, and 9 bases separated the two germline ends. CDR1 and CDR2 from the germline V gene are SGHRS and YFSETQ. CDR3 size: 15 residues. DNA for the CDR3: TGCGCCAGCAGCTTGAGGGGCCCGTCCTACAATGAGCAGTTCTTC. This encodes CASSLRGPSYNEQFF.

DNA for the CDR3: TGTGCCAGTACGCGGACAGGGTATGATCAGCCCCAGCATTTT. Protein: CASTRTGYDQPQHF. The rearrangement links TRBV19 to TRBJ1-5; 8 bases are shared with TRBD1. The J segment lost 5 bases and the V segment lost 7 bases, leaving 7 bases of the junction unmatched. Per the germline V gene, CDR1 is LNHDA and CDR2 is SQIVND (reference sequence). The length of the CDR3 is 14 residues.

The chain has TRBV9 and TRBJ1-1, with D unresolved. The CDR3 spans 15 residues. Trimming shortened V by 3 bases and J by 0 bases, and 12 bases separated the two germline ends. Germline lookup yields CDR1 SGDLS and CDR2 YYNGEE. CDR3 residues: CASSARQDVNTEAFF. The CDR3 DNA reads as TGTGCCAGCAGCGCCAGACAAGACGTGAACACTGAAGCTTTCTTT.

This chain connects TRBV7-6 to TRBJ2-5, with D tentatively TRBD1 or TRBD2 (5 bases each). Trimming removed 3 bases at V and 2 bases at J, with 13 bases between. The CDR3 totals 15 residues. Looked up from germline, CDR1 is SGHVS and CDR2 is FNYEAQ. In DNA form, the CDR3 reads TGTGCCAGCAGCTTGATACCGGGGCTGCAAGAGACCCAGTACTTC. Translating gives CASSLIPGLQETQYF.

This clonotype appeared a few times. This rearrangement joins TRBV6-2 or TRBV6-3 to TRBJ2-6, with D perhaps TRBD1 (6 bases). V lost 9 bases, J lost 0 bases, and 12 bases lay in between. Germline assignment: CDR1 MNHEY and CDR2 SVGEGT. The CDR3 is made up of 15 amino acids. The CDR3 spells CARTGLRSGANVLTF. DNA of the CDR3: TGTGCCAGAACAGGGCTCCGCTCTGGGGCCAACGTCCTGACTTTC.

This clonotype was observed many times. The V call is TRBV7-9, the J call TRBJ1-2; D may be TRBD1 (5 bases). CDR3 length: 12 residues. Germline CDR1 and CDR2: SEHNR and FQNEAQ (reference sequence). Trimming shortened V by 5 bases and J by 8 bases, and 12 bases separated the two germline ends. CDR3 protein: CASSPRQRGYTF. The CDR3 nucleotides read TGTGCCAGCAGCCCCCGACAGAGAGGCTACACCTTC.

There are a few counts of this clonotype. The rearrangement joins TRBV19 to TRBJ2-3; TRBD1 agrees at 7 bases. This CDR3 region has 16 residues. Germline trimming cut 1 base from V and 7 bases from J; bases unmatched to any gene: 11. Per the germline V gene, CDR1 is LNHDA and CDR2 is SQIVND (reference sequence). This chain's CDR3 is CASSIGVTGTPYTQYF. The CDR3 DNA follows: TGTGCCAGTAGTATAGGCGTGACAGGGACGCCTTATACGCAGTATTTT.

Only a few counts were recorded for this clonotype. The rearrangement uses TRBV6-5 and TRBJ1-2, with TRBD1 matching over 8 bases. Looked up from germline, CDR1 is MNHEY and CDR2 is SVGAGI. The CDR3 sequence is 15 residues long. V shed 5 bases, J shed 4 bases, and the junction held 9 bases outside the gene matches. CDR3 in amino acids: CASSHMPGQVYGYTF. The CDR3 DNA follows: TGTGCCAGCAGTCACATGCCGGGACAGGTCTATGGCTACACCTTC.

This clonotype has a count of ten or more. The V call is TRBV7-2, the J call TRBJ2-5; TRBD2 aligns across 7 bases. The CDR3 contains 14 residues. The trim removed 4 bases at V and 5 bases at J, leaving 7 bases unmatched. Per the germline V gene, CDR1 is SGHTA and CDR2 is FQGNSA. The CDR3 nucleotides are TGTGCCAGCAGCTCCGCTTGGGGGGGGGAGACCCAGTACTTC. This gives the protein CASSSAWGGETQYF. The variable domain in full, with the rest retrieved from reference TRBV7-2 and TRBJ2-5, is GAGVSQSPSNKVTEKGKDVELRCDPISGHTALYWYRQSLGQGLEFLIYFQGNSAPDKSGLPSDRFSAERTGGSVSTLTIQRTQQEDSAVYLCASSSAWGGETQYFGPGTRLLVL.

Many counts were recorded for this clonotype. The V call is TRBV28, the J call TRBJ2-7, with TRBD1 matching over 7 bases. The germline CDR1 and CDR2 sequences are MDHEN and SYDVKM. The V and J ends lost 5 bases and 6 bases, in that order; junction bases with no gene match: 7. The CDR3 loop spans 13 amino acids. CDR3 in amino acids: CASSRDRLGEQYV. Written as DNA, the CDR3 is TGTGCCAGCAGTCGGGACAGACTCGGCGAGCAGTACGTC.

This clonotype showed up many times. The chain carries TRBV5-5 and TRBJ1-2; weak D call: TRBD1 (6 bases). V lost 4 bases and J lost 3, with 7 bases in between. The CDR3 consists of 12 residues. The germline CDR1 and CDR2 sequences are SGHKS and YYEKEE (reference sequence). The chain's CDR3 is CASSRTDYGYTF. The CDR3 DNA reads as TGTGCCAGCAGCAGGACAGACTATGGCTACACCTTC.

This clonotype was counted only a few times. The germline gene is not matched at one end of the junction; a read error may be the cause. This chain joins TRBV14 and TRBJ1-6, with D uncertain. This CDR3 comprises 17 residues. Germline CDR1 and CDR2: SGHDN and FVKESK. The CDR3 nucleotides are TGTGCCAGCAGCCAAGATGGCAGGCGCGCCTATAAGTCACCCCTCCACTTT. Translated: CASSQDGRRAYKSPLHF. Using reference TRBV14 and TRBJ1-6 for the parts outside the CDR3, the full variable domain is EAGVTQFPSHSVIEKGQTVTLRCDPISGHDNLYWYRRVMGKEIKFLLHFVKESKQDESGMPNNRFLAERTGGTYSTLKVQPAELEDSGVYFCASSQDGRRAYKSPLHFGNGTRLTVT.

The table lists this clonotype with many counts. The chain combines TRBV12-3 or TRBV12-4 with TRBJ1-5, with D possibly TRBD1 on 6 matching bases. The CDR3 is made up of 16 amino acids. Trimming removed 4 bases from V and 1 base from J, with 14 bases in between. The CDR3 loop is CASSSQGRESNQPQHF. The CDR3 nucleotides read TGTGCCAGCAGTTCCCAGGGGAGGGAGAGCAATCAGCCCCAGCATTTT.

This clonotype was seen ten or more times. CDR3 sequence reads: CASRGADAGELFF. The CDR3 region has the DNA TGTGCCAGTCGGGGGGCCGACGCCGGGGAGCTGTTTTTT. The V gene is TRBV10-3, the J gene TRBJ2-2; D perhaps matches TRBD2 (7 bases). V lost 10 bases to trimming and J lost 6 bases, with 15 bases between them. This CDR3 has 13 amino acids. The germline CDR1 and CDR2 sequences are ENHRY and SYGVKD.

The V gene is TRBV24-1, the J gene TRBJ2-3; the D is unclear. Between the trimmed V and J ends, which lost 3 bases and 4 bases, there was a span of 13 bases. The germline CDR1 and CDR2 sequences are KGHDR and SFDVKD. This CDR3 has 15 amino acids. The CDR3 nucleotides are TGTGCCACCAGTGATCCGAGAGTTGGTGCAGATACGCAGTATTTT. Its translation is CATSDPRVGADTQYF.

The chain couples TRBV5-1 to TRBJ2-4, with a tentative D call TRBD1 (7 bases). This CDR3 comprises 15 residues. Germline V gene lookup returns CDR1 SGHRS and CDR2 YFSETQ. With 0 bases removed from V and 9 bases from J, the gap between germline ends came to 16 bases. The CDR3: CASSLGQGGDGIQYF. Written as DNA, the CDR3 is TGCGCCAGCAGCTTGGGACAGGGAGGAGATGGCATTCAGTACTTC.

This clonotype appeared many times. The genes are TRBV30 and TRBJ1-6; 8 bases match TRBD1. V trimming: 3 bases; J trimming: 10 bases; junction bases outside the gene matches: 11. The CDR3 runs 15 residues. Germline assignment: CDR1 GTSNPN and CDR2 SVGIG (reference sequence). The CDR3: CAWSLLDREDSPLHF. The CDR3 region has the DNA TGTGCCTGGAGCCTTCTGGACAGGGAAGACTCACCCCTCCACTTT.

This clonotype was observed many times. The chain links TRBV7-9 to TRBJ2-2; no firm D call. CDR3 length equals 13 residues. The V gene lost 8 bases and the J gene lost 1 base, with 8 bases spanning the gap. CDR1 is SEHNR, CDR2 FQNEAQ, per germline (reference sequence). For the CDR3, the DNA is TGTGCCAGCGGTGCAGGGAACACCGGGGAGCTGTTTTTT. Translation: CASGAGNTGELFF.

This clonotype has a handful of counts. The rearrangement uses TRBV7-8 and TRBJ2-5; perhaps D is TRBD1 or TRBD2 (6 bases each). Trimming removed 2 bases from V and 3 bases from J, with 13 bases in between. CDR3 length: 15 amino acids. From germline, CDR1 is SGHVS and CDR2 FQNEAQ. This CDR3 is CASSLIGGSEETQYF. CDR3 nucleotides: TGTGCCAGCAGCTTAATCGGGGGCTCCGAAGAGACCCAGTACTTC.

The chain uses TRBV6-5 and TRBJ1-2, with a weak D call TRBD1 (5 bases). Per the germline V gene, CDR1 is MNHEY and CDR2 is SVGAGI. The CDR3 runs to 14 residues. V lost 2 bases and J 4 bases, leaving 11 bases between the germline ends. In DNA form, the CDR3 reads TGTGCCAGCAGTTACAGGGGAGGAGGCTATGGCTACACCTTC. Residues: CASSYRGGGYGYTF.

This chain links TRBV7-8 with TRBJ1-2; tentative D call: TRBD1 (6 bases). Trimming took off 5 bases at V and 5 bases at J, with 18 bases between the two ends. This CDR3 has 15 amino acids. Per the germline V gene, CDR1 is SGHVS and CDR2 is FQNEAQ. The CDR3 here is CASSPTAGTNYGYTF. As DNA, the CDR3 is TGTGCCAGCAGCCCTACCGCCGGGACAAATTATGGCTACACCTTC.